This T cell receptor (beta chain) was sequenced during a study of cytomegalovirus exposure and HLA in healthy donors. Study outcomes and limitations: The investigators catalogued 180 or so TCR beta chains as cytomegalovirus-associated. In vitro data verified a few CMV-associated chains as specific for CMV antigens.

This CDR3 has 11 residues. Germline V gene data show CDR1 as MNHNS and CDR2 as SASEGT. V was pared by 11 bases and J by 2 bases, with 9 bases between. Assay: immunoSEQ multiplex PCR; the TCRdb copy retains only in-frame clones and omits some. The sample yields 330,000 or so clones, roughly 85% seen once. Remarks on this clone: Its target is unknown.

Sequencing used PBMCs. V is TRBV6-1 and J is TRBJ1-1, with D uncertain. The clonotype was recovered from a woman between 18 and 29 years old in good health and CMV-seronegative. The CDR3 DNA reads TGTGCCGCAACACCCAACACTGAAGCTTTCTTT. Its translation is CAATPNTEAFF.